This TCR beta chain was recorded in a study of cytotoxic CD8 clonotypes in ibrutinib-treated CLL. About the research overall: Sequenced samples delivered averages of 200,000 to 300,000 productive templates and tens of thousands of productive rearrangements.

Worth noting for this clone: The antigen is not known.

Findings and caveats of the study: Sampling times (in sustained-remission versus progressing patients) were not the same.

Generated by immunoSEQ multiplex PCR, the TCRdb table keeps only in-frame clones and is missing some. The sample has 250,000 or so clones; 70% are singletons. The specimen comprised PBMCs, sampled after 24 months of ibrutinib treatment. This sequence was found in a human donor with chronic lymphocytic leukemia.

This chain's CDR3 is CASTPSGGQFF. In DNA, the CDR3 is TGTGCCAGCACTCCCTCCGGTGGGCAGTTCTTC. The V call is TRBV6-6, the J call TRBJ2-1; D not resolved. Germline lookup yields CDR1 MNHNY and CDR2 SVGAGI (reference sequence). The CDR3 totals 11 residues. V was shortened by 7 bases and J by 12 bases, with 13 bases between the two germline ends.